This record covers a single T cell receptor (beta chain). This sample is part of a study of CD8 T cells in Susac syndrome. Reverse transcription of roughly 0.5 to 1 ug RNA was carried out with random hexamers. TCRdb itself ran the immunoSEQ multiplex PCR reads through MiXCR, one entry per CDR3 protein. The sample contains about 190,000 distinct CDR3 sequences, approximately 95% of which appear only once. The germline CDR1 and CDR2 sequences are MNHEY and SVGAGI. The CDR3 length is 14 residues. Germline trimming cut 7 bases from V and 5 bases from J; bases unmatched to any gene: 10. V and J are TRBV6-5 and TRBJ2-7, with TRBD1 matching 8 bases. Sequenced sample: CD8+ T cells from PBMCs. The sequence was collected from a human donor with Susac syndrome. This CDR3 is CASNRTGNDNEQYF. In DNA form, the CDR3 reads TGTGCCAGCAATCGGACAGGGAACGACAACGAGCAGTACTTC.